This TCR beta chain came from a study of technical replicates of blood from several donors (dated by TCRdb to about 2017). Turning to this clone: Its antigen is unknown. Base quality data are lacking; no much larger clone is found one base away.

Compared with germline, V lacks 6 bases and J lacks 3 bases; bases without a gene match: 2. According to the germline V gene, CDR1 reads SNHLY and CDR2 reads FYNNEI. The CDR3 goes from the cysteine to the phenylalanine over 13 residues. Only the CDR3 portion is preserved as DNA: 39 bases, with reading frame beginning at the first base. Libraries came from the immunoSEQ multiplex PCR assay. TCRdb's version of the immuneACCESS table is confined to in-frame rearrangements and falls short of the full clone set. An unresolved V gene accounts for under half of the shortfall where checked; the remainder is of unknown origin. The table for this sample lists about 70,000 clones; roughly 97% of them were counted only once. Jointly, the top ten make up over 0.2% of the sample.

This sequence uses TRBV2 and TRBJ1-1; 9 bases in between match TRBD1. The sequence came from a human donor in good health. Sequencing used T cells isolated from PBMCs. The sequenced DNA is TGTGCCAGCAGGGGGGACAGGGACACTGAAGCTTTCTTT. Its protein reads: CASRGDRDTEAFF.